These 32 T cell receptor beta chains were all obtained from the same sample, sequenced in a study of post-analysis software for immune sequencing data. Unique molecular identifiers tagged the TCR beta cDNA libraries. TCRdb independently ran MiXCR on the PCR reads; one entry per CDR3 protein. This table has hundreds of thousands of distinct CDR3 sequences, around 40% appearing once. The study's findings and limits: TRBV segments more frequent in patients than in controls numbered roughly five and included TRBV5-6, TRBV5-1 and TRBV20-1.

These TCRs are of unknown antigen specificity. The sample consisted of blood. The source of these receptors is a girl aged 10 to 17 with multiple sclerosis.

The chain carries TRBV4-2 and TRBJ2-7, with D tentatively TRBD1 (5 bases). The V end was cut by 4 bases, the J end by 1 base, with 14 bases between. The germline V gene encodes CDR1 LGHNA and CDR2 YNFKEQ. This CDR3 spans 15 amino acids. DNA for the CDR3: TGTGCCAGCAGCCCCTACGTGGACACATCCTACGAGCAGTACTTC. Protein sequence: CASSPYVDTSYEQYF.

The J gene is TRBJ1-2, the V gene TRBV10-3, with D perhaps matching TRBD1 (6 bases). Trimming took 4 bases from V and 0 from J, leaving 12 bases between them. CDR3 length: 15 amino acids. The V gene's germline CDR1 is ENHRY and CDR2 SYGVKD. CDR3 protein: CAISARDIANYGYTF. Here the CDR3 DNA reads TGTGCCATCAGTGCCCGGGACATAGCTAACTATGGCTACACCTTC.

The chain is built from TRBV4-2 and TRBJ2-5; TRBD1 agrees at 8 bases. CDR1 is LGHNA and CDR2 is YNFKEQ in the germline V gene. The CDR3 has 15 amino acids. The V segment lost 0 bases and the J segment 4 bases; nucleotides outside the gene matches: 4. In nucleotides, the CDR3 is TGTGCCAGCAGCCAAGACGGGACAGGCTCAGAGACCCAGTACTTC. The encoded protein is CASSQDGTGSETQYF.

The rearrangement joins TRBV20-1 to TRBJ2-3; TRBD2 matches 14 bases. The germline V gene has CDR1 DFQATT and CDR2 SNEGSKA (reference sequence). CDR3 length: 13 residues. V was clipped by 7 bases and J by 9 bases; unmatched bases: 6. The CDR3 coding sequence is TGCAGTGTTAGGGGACTAGCGGGAGAAACGCAGTATTTT. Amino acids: CSVRGLAGETQYF.

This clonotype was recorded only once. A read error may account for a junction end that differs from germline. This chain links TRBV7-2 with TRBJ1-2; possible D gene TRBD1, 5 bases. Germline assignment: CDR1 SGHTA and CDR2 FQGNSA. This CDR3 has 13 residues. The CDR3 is CASSRFDSYDYTF. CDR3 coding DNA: TGTGCCAGCAGCCGATTCGACAGCTATGACTACACCTTC.

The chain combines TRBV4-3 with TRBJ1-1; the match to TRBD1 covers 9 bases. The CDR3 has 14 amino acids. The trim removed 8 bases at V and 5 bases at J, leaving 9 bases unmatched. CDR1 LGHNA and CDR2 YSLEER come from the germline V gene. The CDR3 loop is CASRGTGLGTEAFF. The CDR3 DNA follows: TGCGCCAGCCGAGGGACAGGGTTGGGAACTGAAGCTTTCTTT.

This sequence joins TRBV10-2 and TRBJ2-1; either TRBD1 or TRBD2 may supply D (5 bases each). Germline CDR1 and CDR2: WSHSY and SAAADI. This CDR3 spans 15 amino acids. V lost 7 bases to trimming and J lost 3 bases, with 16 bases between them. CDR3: CASTPRGGRYNEQFF. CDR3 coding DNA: TGCGCCAGCACCCCCCGGGGCGGGCGCTACAATGAGCAGTTCTTC.

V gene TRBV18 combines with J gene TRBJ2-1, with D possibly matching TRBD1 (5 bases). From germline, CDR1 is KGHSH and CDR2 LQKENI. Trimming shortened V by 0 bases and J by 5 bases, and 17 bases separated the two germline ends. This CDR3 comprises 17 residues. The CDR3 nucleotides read TGTGCCAGCTCACCACCCAGGGCAGGGTTGGGTCACAATGAGCAGTTCTTC. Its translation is CASSPPRAGLGHNEQFF.

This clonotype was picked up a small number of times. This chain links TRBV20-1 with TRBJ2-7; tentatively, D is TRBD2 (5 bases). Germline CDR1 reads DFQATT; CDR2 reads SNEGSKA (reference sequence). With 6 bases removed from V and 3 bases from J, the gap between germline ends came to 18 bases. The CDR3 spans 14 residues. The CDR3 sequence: CSASLSGLDYEQYF. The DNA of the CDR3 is TGCAGTGCAAGCCTCAGCGGATTGGACTACGAGCAGTACTTC.

The CDR3 DNA follows: TGCGCCAGCAGCTTGGGACAGGGGGCAGGCACCGGGGAGCTGTTTTTT. Translated: CASSLGQGAGTGELFF. The chain carries TRBV5-1 and TRBJ2-2; 10 positions agree with TRBD1. The germline V gene has CDR1 SGHRS and CDR2 YFSETQ. The CDR3 consists of 16 residues. V was clipped by 0 bases and J by 4 bases; unmatched bases: 3.

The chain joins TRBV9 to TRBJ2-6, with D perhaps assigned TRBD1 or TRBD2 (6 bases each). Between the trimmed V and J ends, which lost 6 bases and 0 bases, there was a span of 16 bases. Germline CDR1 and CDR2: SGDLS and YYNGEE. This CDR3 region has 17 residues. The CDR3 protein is CASNLGGLFSGANVLTF. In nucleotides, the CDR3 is TGTGCCAGCAACCTGGGGGGCCTATTCTCTGGGGCCAACGTCCTGACTTTC.

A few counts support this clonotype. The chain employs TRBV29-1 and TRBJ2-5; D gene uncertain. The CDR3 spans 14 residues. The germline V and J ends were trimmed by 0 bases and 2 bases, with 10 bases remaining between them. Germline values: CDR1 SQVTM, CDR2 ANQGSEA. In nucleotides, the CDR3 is TGCAGCGTTGAAGATAATCGGCTTCAAGAGACCCAGTACTTC. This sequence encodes CSVEDNRLQETQYF.

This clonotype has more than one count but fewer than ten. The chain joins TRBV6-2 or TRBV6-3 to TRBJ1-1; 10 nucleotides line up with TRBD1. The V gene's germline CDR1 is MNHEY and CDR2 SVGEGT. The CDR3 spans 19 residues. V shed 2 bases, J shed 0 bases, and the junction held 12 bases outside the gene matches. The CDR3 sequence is CASSYQMGQGTNMNTEAFF. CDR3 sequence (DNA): TGTGCCAGCAGTTACCAAATGGGACAGGGGACGAACATGAACACTGAAGCTTTCTTT.

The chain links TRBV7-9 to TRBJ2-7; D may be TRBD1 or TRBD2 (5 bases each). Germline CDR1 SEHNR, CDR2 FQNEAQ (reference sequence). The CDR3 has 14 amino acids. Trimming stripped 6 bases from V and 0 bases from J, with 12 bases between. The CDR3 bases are TGTGCCAGCAGGAAGGGACCGAGCTCCTACGAGCAGTACTTC. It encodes CASRKGPSSYEQYF.

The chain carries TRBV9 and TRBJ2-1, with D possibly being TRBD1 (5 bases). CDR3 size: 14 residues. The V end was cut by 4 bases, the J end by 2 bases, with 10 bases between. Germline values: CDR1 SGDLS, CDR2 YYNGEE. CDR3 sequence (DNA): TGTGCCAGCAGCAGGCAGGGCACCTACAATGAGCAGTTCTTC. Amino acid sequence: CASSRQGTYNEQFF.

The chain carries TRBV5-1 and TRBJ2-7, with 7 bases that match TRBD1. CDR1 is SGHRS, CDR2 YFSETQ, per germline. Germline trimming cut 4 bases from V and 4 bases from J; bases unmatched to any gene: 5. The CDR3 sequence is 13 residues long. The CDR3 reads CASSADRVYEQYF. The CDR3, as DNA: TGCGCCAGCAGCGCCGACAGGGTATACGAGCAGTACTTC.

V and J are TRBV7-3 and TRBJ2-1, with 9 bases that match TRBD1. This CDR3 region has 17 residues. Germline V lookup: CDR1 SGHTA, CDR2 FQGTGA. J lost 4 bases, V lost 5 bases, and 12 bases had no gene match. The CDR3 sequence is CASSLSIDRGAYNEQFF. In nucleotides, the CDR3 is TGTGCCAGCAGCCTAAGTATAGACAGGGGGGCATACAATGAGCAGTTCTTC.

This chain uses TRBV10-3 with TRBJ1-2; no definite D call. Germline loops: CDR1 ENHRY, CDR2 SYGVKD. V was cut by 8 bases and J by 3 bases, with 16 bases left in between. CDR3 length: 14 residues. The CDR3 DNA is TGTGCCATCTTGAGAACCGGGAGCTACTATGGCTACACCTTC. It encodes CAILRTGSYYGYTF.

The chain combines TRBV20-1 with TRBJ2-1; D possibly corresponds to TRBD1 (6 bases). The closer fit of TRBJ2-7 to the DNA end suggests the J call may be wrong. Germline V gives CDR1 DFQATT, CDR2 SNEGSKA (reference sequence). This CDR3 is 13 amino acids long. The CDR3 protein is CSARGTGGYEQYF. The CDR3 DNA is TGCAGTGCCAGGGGAACGGGCGGGTACGAGCAGTACTTC.

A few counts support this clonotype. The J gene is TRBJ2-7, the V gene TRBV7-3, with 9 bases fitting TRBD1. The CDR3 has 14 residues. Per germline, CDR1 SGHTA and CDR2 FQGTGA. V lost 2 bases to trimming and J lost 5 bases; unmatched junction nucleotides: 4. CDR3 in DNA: TGTGCCAGCAGCTTAGGGGACAGGGTCGACGAGCAGTACTTC. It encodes CASSLGDRVDEQYF.

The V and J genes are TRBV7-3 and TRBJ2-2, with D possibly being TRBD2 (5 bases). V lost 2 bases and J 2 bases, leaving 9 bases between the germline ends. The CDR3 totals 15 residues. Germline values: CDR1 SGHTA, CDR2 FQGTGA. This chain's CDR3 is CASSLGLTNTGELFF. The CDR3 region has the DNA TGTGCCAGCAGCTTAGGACTGACCAACACCGGGGAGCTGTTTTTT.

The CDR3 spells CASSSRLGYTF. For the CDR3, the DNA is TGTGCCAGCAGCTCCCGCCTTGGCTACACCTTC. This chain connects TRBV9 to TRBJ1-2; D is unresolved. CDR1 is SGDLS and CDR2 is YYNGEE in the germline V gene. CDR3 length equals 11 residues. V lost 4 bases, J lost 7 bases, and 8 bases lay in between.

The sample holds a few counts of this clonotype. CDR3 amino acids: CSVDSRRYNEQFF. In DNA, the CDR3 is TGCAGCGTTGATAGCCGGAGGTACAATGAGCAGTTCTTC. The chain has TRBV29-1 and TRBJ2-1; TRBD2 might be the D (5 bases). Germline CDR1 and CDR2: SQVTM and ANQGSEA. Trimming stripped 3 bases from V and 4 bases from J, with 10 bases between. This CDR3 comprises 13 residues.

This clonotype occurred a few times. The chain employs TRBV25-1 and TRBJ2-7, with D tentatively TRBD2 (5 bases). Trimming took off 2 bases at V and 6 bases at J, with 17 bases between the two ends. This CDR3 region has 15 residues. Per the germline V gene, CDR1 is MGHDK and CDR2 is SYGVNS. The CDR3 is CASSEPRGTFGEQYF. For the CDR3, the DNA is TGTGCCAGCAGTGAACCTCGGGGAACGTTTGGCGAGCAGTACTTC.

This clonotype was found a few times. CDR3 amino acids: CSARDLSGPEQFF. The CDR3 DNA follows: TGCAGTGCTAGAGATCTCTCCGGTCCAGAGCAGTTCTTC. The chain links TRBV20-1 to TRBJ2-1, with unresolved D. The germline CDR1 and CDR2 sequences are DFQATT and SNEGSKA (reference sequence). V gave up 0 bases and J gave up 10 bases, with 13 bases separating them. The CDR3 loop spans 13 amino acids.

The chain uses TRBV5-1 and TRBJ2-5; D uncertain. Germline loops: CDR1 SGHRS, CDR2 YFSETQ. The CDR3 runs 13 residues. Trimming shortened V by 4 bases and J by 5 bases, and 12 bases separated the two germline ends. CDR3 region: CASSRTRTETQYF. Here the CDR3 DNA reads TGCGCCAGCAGCCGGACCCGCACGGAGACCCAGTACTTC.

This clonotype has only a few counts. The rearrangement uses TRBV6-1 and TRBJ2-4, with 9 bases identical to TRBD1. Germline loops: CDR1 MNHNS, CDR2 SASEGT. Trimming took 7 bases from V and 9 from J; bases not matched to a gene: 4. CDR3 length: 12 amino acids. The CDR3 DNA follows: TGTGCCAGCACGGGACAGGGAGGCATTCAGTACTTC. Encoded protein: CASTGQGGIQYF.

The chain's CDR3 is CAISESDGDYNEQFF. The CDR3 DNA follows: TGTGCCATCAGTGAGTCGGATGGAGACTACAATGAGCAGTTCTTC. The V call is TRBV10-3, the J call TRBJ2-1, with D unclear. The germline V gene has CDR1 ENHRY and CDR2 SYGVKD. The CDR3 covers 15 residues. V gave up 0 bases and J gave up 3 bases, with 9 bases separating them.

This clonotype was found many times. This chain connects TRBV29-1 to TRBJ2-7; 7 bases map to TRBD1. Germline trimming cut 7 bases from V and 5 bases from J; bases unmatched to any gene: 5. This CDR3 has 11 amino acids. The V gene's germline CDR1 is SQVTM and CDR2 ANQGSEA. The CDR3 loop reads CSAGQDDEQYF. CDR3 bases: TGCAGCGCCGGACAGGACGACGAGCAGTACTTC.

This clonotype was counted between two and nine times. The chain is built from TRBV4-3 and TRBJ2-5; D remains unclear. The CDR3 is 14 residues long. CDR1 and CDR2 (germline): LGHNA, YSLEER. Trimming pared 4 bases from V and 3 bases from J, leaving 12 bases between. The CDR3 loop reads CASSRLTGKETQYF. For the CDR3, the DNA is TGCGCCAGCAGCCGCCTGACTGGGAAAGAGACCCAGTACTTC.

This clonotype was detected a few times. The CDR3 reads CATSDFKSYNEQFF. The DNA for the CDR3 is TGTGCCACCAGTGATTTTAAGAGCTACAATGAGCAGTTCTTC. The chain combines TRBV24-1 with TRBJ2-1; D unresolved. Germline V lookup: CDR1 KGHDR, CDR2 SFDVKD. This CDR3 contains 14 residues. V lost 1 base to trimming and J lost 3 bases, with 6 bases between them.

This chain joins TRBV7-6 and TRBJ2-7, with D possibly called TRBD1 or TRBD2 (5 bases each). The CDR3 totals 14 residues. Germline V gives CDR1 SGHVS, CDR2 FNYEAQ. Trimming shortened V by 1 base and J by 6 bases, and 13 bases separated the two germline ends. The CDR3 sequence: CASSLEGTPREQYF. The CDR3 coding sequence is TGTGCCAGCAGCTTAGAGGGGACCCCCCGCGAGCAGTACTTC. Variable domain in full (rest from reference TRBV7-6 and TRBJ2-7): GAGVSQSPRYKVTKRGQDVALRCDPISGHVSLYWYRQALGQGPEFLTYFNYEAQQDKSGLPNDRFSAERPEGSISTLTIQRTEQRDSAMYRCASSLEGTPREQYFGPGTRLTVT.